This TCR beta chain came from a study of T cells in tuberculosis listed by TCRdb under 2018. Context from the whole study: In the study, CD1B tetramers and high-throughput TCR immunosequencing were combined to characterize T cells specific for the mycobacterial lipid antigen glucose monomycolate (GMM). Here is what the overall study found, with its caveats: The stringent sort gate may have missed T cells binding the CD1B-GMM tetramer with low affinity.

Thawed, overnight-rested PBMC were stained with GMM-loaded CD1B tetramer, a Live/Dead dye and anti-CD3, then sorted on a FACS Aria II. C32 glucose monomycolate purified from Rhodococcus equi was loaded onto CD1B tetramers. Before cryopreservation, the PBMC used for tetramer sorting had been depleted of CD14-expressing monocytes for a separate study. From each donor, 75,000 to 100,000 tetramer-negative cells were sorted and analyzed together with the tetramer-positive cells. Antigen-specific T cells were sorted from a handful of healthy South African adults using GMM-loaded CD1B tetramers. For this clone: It has no much larger one-base neighbor in the sample; base qualities were not kept.

Trimming removed 6 bases from V and 5 bases from J; the gene matches leave 6 bases unexplained. CDR1 and CDR2 were assigned from the germline V gene as SGHAT and FQNNGV. From the cysteine up to the phenylalanine, the CDR3 has a length of 14 residues. Only the CDR3 part of the read is kept: 42 bases, read in frame from the first base. Because TCR-alpha and TCR-beta chains were sequenced unpaired, no information on chain pairing was available. TCR libraries were generated with the immunoSEQ multiplex PCR assay, using TCR-beta and/or TCR-alpha/delta assays for each sample. Amplified TCR libraries were sequenced on the Illumina high-throughput platform. The source study handled its data this way. Clustering and dimensionality reduction relied on pairwise TCRdist distances among GMM-specific receptors from T cells that were either sorted ex vivo or expanded in vitro. Sequence motifs, defined by gene usage and CDR3 content, were tested for enrichment in tetramer-positive compared with tetramer-negative populations. As stored in TCRdb, this immuneACCESS dataset retains in-frame rearrangements with V and J assigned. A fraction of the clones does not appear; measured against another copy, unresolved V genes explain less than half of the discrepancy, and the remainder lacks a known reason. D and trimming were read from the DNA, whereas the V and J calls and clone size are those reported in that table. The sample table holds roughly 92,000 clones, of which approximately 91% were seen once. The ten largest clones add up to around 1.8% of the sample.

The V and J genes are TRBV11-2 and TRBJ1-2, and 10 junction bases match TRBD1. This sequence was found in an adult woman with latent tuberculosis. The specimen was CD1b-GMM tetramer-negative cells sorted from PBMCs. The sample's cell subset or site label, in plain terms: T cells not binding CD1B-GMM tetramer, sorted from same donor. The CDR3 is CASRMTGGSYGYTF. DNA sequence: TGTGCCAGCAGAATGACAGGGGGCAGTTATGGCTACACCTTC. Here the CDR3 is joined to the reference TRBV11-2 and TRBJ1-2 genes, and the full variable domain is: EAGVAQSPRYKIIEKRQSVAFWCNPISGHATLYWYQQILGQGPKLLIQFQNNGVVDDSQLPKDRFSAERLKGVDSTLKIQPAKLEDSAVYLCASRMTGGSYGYTFGSGTRLTVV.